This TCR beta chain was recovered during a study of breast tumors, draining lymph nodes, adjacent tissues. CDR1 is SSHAT and CDR2 is FNYEAQ in the germline V gene (reference sequence). The length of the CDR3 is 15 residues. TCRdb used MiXCR to reprocess the multiplex PCR reads, holding one entry per CDR3 protein. The repertoire includes 150,000 to 250,000 distinct CDR3 sequences, approximately 33% of them detected once, and about 4.5% sits in the top ten. The lymph nodes were axillary draining lymph nodes from breast cancer patients. This clonotype was seen many times. Its ends do not fully match the called genes, so a read error is possible.

This chain joins TRBV7-7 and TRBJ2-7; TRBD1 matches at 8 bases. This sequence was found in a female donor with breast cancer. Some clones in this sample may be carry-over from other donors' samples. Sequencing was performed on axillary lymph node tissue. CDR3 sequence (DNA): TGTGCTAGCAGCTTAAGACATGGGACAGGCTACGAGCAGTACTTC. Translated: CASSLRHGTGYEQYF. Drawing the rest from reference TRBV7-7 and TRBJ2-7, the complete variable domain is GAGVSQSPRYKVTKRGQDVTLRCDPISSHATLYWYQQALGQGPEFLTYFNYEAQPDKSGLPSDRFSAERPEGSISTLTIQRTEQRDSAMYRCASSLRHGTGYEQYFGPGTRLTVT.